This TCR beta chain is drawn from a study of T-cell memory formation after mild COVID-19. Points from the study as a whole: Later expanders leaned CD4+, whereas day 15 to 85 contracting clones were balanced CD4/CD8.

Using its own MiXCR run on the 5' RACE reads, TCRdb lists one record per CDR3 protein. The data hold approximately 400,000 distinct CDR3 sequences, with roughly 18% observed a single time. Regarding this clonotype: The target antigen is unknown.

V was pared by 2 bases and J by 3 bases, with 8 bases between. The CDR3 consists of 13 residues. CDR1 is SGHRS and CDR2 is YFSETQ in the germline V gene. The TCR sequence derives from a man aged 18 to 29 who had mild COVID-19 (a few samples of this study predate the infection). Cell type and time point are not known. The chain is built from TRBV5-1 and TRBJ1-1, with a weak D call TRBD1 (5 bases). The sample taken for sequencing was PBMCs or a T cell subset sorted from them (not recorded which). The CDR3 DNA reads TGCGCCAGCAGCTTCGGGGGGGACACTGAAGCTTTCTTT. It specifies CASSFGGDTEAFF.